This T cell receptor beta chain emerged from a study of CD8+ T cells in alopecia areata. The sequencing template was cDNA reverse transcribed from extracted RNA. Sequencing used immunoSEQ multiplex PCR; TCRdb keeps in-frame clones, though not all of them. The sample includes roughly 180,000 clones, about three fifths seen only once; the top ten take over 3%. Study observations and caveats: Higher clonality than in normal scalp was seen in lesional scalp, especially alopecia totalis/universalis.

About this clone itself: The antigen is unknown.

Stated treatment: oral pan-JAK inhibitor, 5-10 mg twice daily. From alopecia areata patients, lesional scalp punch biopsies and peripheral blood were collected. Germline V gives CDR1 KGHSH, CDR2 LQKENI. The V end lost 2 bases, the J end lost 7 bases, and 21 bases lay between the germline ends. This CDR3 has 16 residues. The source is a human donor with alopecia areata. The sequencing used CD4+ T cells sorted from blood, collected at week 4, from a patient treated with tofacitinib. This chain links TRBV18 with TRBJ2-7, with D unresolved. For the CDR3, the DNA is TGTGCCAGCTCACCAAGAAGGGTTTACGGGCGTGGGGAGCAGTACTTC. Translation gives CASSPRRVYGRGEQYF.